Below are 22 T cell receptor beta chains sequenced from a single sample in a study of cytomegalovirus exposure and HLA in healthy donors. The data were produced by immunoSEQ multiplex PCR, yet TCRdb's version contains in-frame clones alone and is incomplete. The sample contains roughly 150,000 clones, just under 90% of which appear only once. Sample: PBMCs. All receptors come from a woman between 18 and 29 years old in good health and CMV-seropositive.

In DNA, the CDR3 is TGCGCCAGCAGCTTGCCTTTAGCGGGAGGCATCACCGGGGAGCTGTTTTTT. Amino acids: CASSLPLAGGITGELFF. V gene TRBV5-1 combines with J gene TRBJ2-2, with 10 nucleotides matching TRBD2. The CDR3 loop spans 17 amino acids. Germline V gene data show CDR1 as SGHRS and CDR2 as YFSETQ. V gave up 1 base and J gave up 4 bases; unmatched junction bases: 7.

V and J are TRBV5-6 and TRBJ2-2; 8 nucleotides align to TRBD1. V was clipped by 4 bases and J by 8 bases; unmatched bases: 10. Germline V gene lookup returns CDR1 SGHDT and CDR2 YYEEEE. CDR3 length: 15 residues. The CDR3 nucleotides are TGTGCCAGCAGCGGGACAGGAGGGACTGATGGGGAGCTGTTTTTT. This codes for CASSGTGGTDGELFF.

The chain couples TRBV5-6 to TRBJ1-1, with TRBD1 as a possible D gene (6 bases). V was shortened by 0 bases and J by 3 bases, with 9 bases between the two germline ends. CDR1 is SGHDT and CDR2 is YYEEEE in the germline V gene. The CDR3 has 14 residues. CDR3 in amino acids: CASSLVGGDTEAFF. CDR3 DNA: TGTGCCAGCAGCTTGGTAGGGGGAGACACTGAAGCTTTCTTT.

This clone was detected once. Written as DNA, the CDR3 is TGTGCCAGCAGCGTCCAAGTAGCGGGAGTCAATGAGCAGTTCTTC. Protein product: CASSVQVAGVNEQFF. The chain uses TRBV9 and TRBJ2-1; the match to TRBD2 covers 9 bases. The CDR3 length is 15 residues. Per germline, CDR1 SGDLS and CDR2 YYNGEE. The trim removed 2 bases at V and 6 bases at J, leaving 6 bases unmatched.

The J gene is TRBJ2-2, the V gene TRBV6-5; possibly TRBD1 for D (5 bases). V was clipped by 2 bases and J by 4 bases, with 11 bases between them. Germline V lookup: CDR1 MNHEY, CDR2 SVGAGI. The CDR3 has 15 amino acids. The CDR3 DNA reads TGTGCCAGCAGTTACCCAGGGCTTAGCACCGGGGAGCTGTTTTTT. Its translation is CASSYPGLSTGELFF.

The rearrangement uses TRBV6-5 and TRBJ2-2; no clear D gene. Trimming took off 4 bases at V and 4 bases at J, with 7 bases between the two ends. This CDR3 is 13 amino acids long. The germline V gene encodes CDR1 MNHEY and CDR2 SVGAGI. The CDR3 nucleotides are TGTGCCAGCAGTTCATCAGTCACCGGGGAGCTGTTTTTT. It specifies CASSSSVTGELFF.

The V and J genes are TRBV5-4 and TRBJ2-7; 10 nucleotides match TRBD1. The CDR3 runs to 16 residues. Germline V lookup: CDR1 SGHNT, CDR2 YYREEE (reference sequence). V dropped 2 bases and J dropped 6; count of bases not matched to a gene: 11. CDR3 region: CASSFAFGTGASEQYF. CDR3 in DNA: TGTGCCAGCAGCTTCGCATTTGGGACAGGGGCTTCCGAGCAGTACTTC.

The chain has TRBV6-6 and TRBJ2-5; 8 nucleotides line up with TRBD1. Germline-derived CDR1 and CDR2 are MNHNY and SVGAGI (reference sequence). With 7 bases clipped from V and 1 base from J, the junction kept 5 bases outside the gene matches. This CDR3 has 14 residues. CDR3 sequence (DNA): TGTGCCAGCATCTTAGACAGGGGCCAAGAGACCCAGTACTTC. It specifies CASILDRGQETQYF.

This chain connects TRBV9 to TRBJ2-2, with 12 bases fitting TRBD2. The CDR3 loop spans 15 amino acids. The J segment lost 7 bases and the V segment lost 0 bases, leaving 1 base of the junction unmatched. Germline V lookup: CDR1 SGDLS, CDR2 YYNGEE. CDR3 loop: CASSVGLAGVGELFF. CDR3 sequence (DNA): TGTGCCAGCAGCGTAGGACTAGCGGGAGTCGGGGAGCTGTTTTTT.

This chain joins TRBV19 and TRBJ2-7; 7 nucleotides match TRBD2. The CDR3 spans 14 residues. CDR1 LNHDA and CDR2 SQIVND come from the germline V gene (reference sequence). With V trimmed by 3 bases and J by 1 base, 3 bases remained unmatched. CDR3 in amino acids: CASSIGTISYEQYF. Written as DNA, the CDR3 is TGTGCCAGTAGTATCGGGACTATTTCCTACGAGCAGTACTTC. The full variable domain, completed using reference TRBV19 and TRBJ2-7, is DGGITQSPKYLFRKEGQNVTLSCEQNLNHDAMYWYRQDPGQGLRLIYYSQIVNDFQKGDIAEGYSVSREKKESFPLTVTSAQKNPTAFYLCASSIGTISYEQYFGPGTRLTVT.

The V gene is TRBV6-5, the J gene TRBJ1-5, with 7 bases lining up with TRBD1. The V gene's germline CDR1 is MNHEY and CDR2 SVGAGI. Trimming cost V 6 bases and J 5 bases; bases outside gene matches: 4. There are 13 residues in the CDR3. The CDR3 reads CASSRDSHQPQHF. The CDR3 region has the DNA TGTGCCAGCAGCCGGGACAGTCATCAGCCCCAGCATTTT.

J is TRBJ1-1 and V is TRBV5-1, with 7 bases aligning to TRBD1. Unmatched junction bases numbered 8, after V lost 6 bases and J lost 6 bases. The CDR3 has 13 amino acids. The V gene's germline CDR1 is SGHRS and CDR2 YFSETQ. The CDR3 spells CASTILGGSEAFF. In nucleotides, the CDR3 is TGCGCCAGCACTATTTTAGGGGGCTCTGAAGCTTTCTTT.

In its sample, this clone was seen a few times. The V and J genes are TRBV6-4 and TRBJ2-3, with TRBD2 matching 10 bases. Germline CDR1 MRHNA, CDR2 SNTAGT. This CDR3 is 17 amino acids long. Trimming at V came to 3 bases and at J to 6 bases, leaving 12 bases not matched to a gene. The CDR3: CASSDEGSGRAGDTQYF. The CDR3 DNA reads TGTGCCAGCAGTGATGAAGGAAGCGGGAGGGCCGGGGATACGCAGTATTTT.

The V call is TRBV2, the J call TRBJ2-3; possible D gene TRBD2, 6 bases. V lost 4 bases and J lost 4, with 24 bases in between. Germline V gene lookup returns CDR1 SNHLY and CDR2 FYNNEI. This CDR3 spans 18 amino acids. The CDR3 region has the DNA TGTGCCAGCAGTGGTGAAAAACGTGGCGCGGGACGGGCAGATACGCAGTATTTT. It is translated as CASSGEKRGAGRADTQYF.

The chain is built from TRBV7-9 and TRBJ2-7; TRBD1 is a possible D gene (6 bases). The V gene's germline CDR1 is SEHNR and CDR2 FQNEAQ (reference sequence). Trimming removed 5 bases at V and 3 bases at J, with 17 bases between. The CDR3 loop spans 15 amino acids. CDR3 residues: CASSPQGRGGYEQYF. The CDR3 DNA sequence: TGTGCCAGCAGCCCCCAGGGCAGGGGCGGCTACGAGCAGTACTTC.

The chain uses TRBV4-2 and TRBJ2-3, with D perhaps TRBD2 (5 bases). Trimming cost V 4 bases and J 0 bases, with 20 bases left between them. The germline gives CDR1 LGHNA, CDR2 YNFKEQ. This CDR3 contains 18 residues. The CDR3 DNA follows: TGTGCCAGCAGCCGGGAGTCAACGGCGGACCCCAGCACAGATACGCAGTATTTT. This sequence encodes CASSRESTADPSTDTQYF.

The DNA for the CDR3 is TGTGCCAGCAGCCATGTCCTCCCTGGCCCAGATACGCAGTATTTT. Translating it yields CASSHVLPGPDTQYF. V and J are TRBV14 and TRBJ2-3; D is uncertain. The V and J ends lost 3 bases and 4 bases respectively, with 14 bases between them. The CDR3 loop spans 15 amino acids. Germline V gene data show CDR1 as SGHDN and CDR2 as FVKESK. The whole variable domain, remainder taken from reference TRBV14 and TRBJ2-3, is EAGVTQFPSHSVIEKGQTVTLRCDPISGHDNLYWYRRVMGKEIKFLLHFVKESKQDESGMPNNRFLAERTGGTYSTLKVQPAELEDSGVYFCASSHVLPGPDTQYFGPGTRLTVL.

The V gene is TRBV2, the J gene TRBJ2-1; D remains ambiguous. Germline values: CDR1 SNHLY, CDR2 FYNNEI. Trimming took off 5 bases at V and 8 bases at J, with 16 bases between the two ends. The CDR3 is 14 amino acids. The CDR3 loop is CASSSSRSGDEQFF. The CDR3 nucleotides are TGTGCCAGCAGTTCTAGTAGATCCGGCGATGAGCAGTTCTTC.

The chain combines TRBV11-2 with TRBJ1-1; TRBD1 matches at 7 bases. This CDR3 has 15 amino acids. CDR1 and CDR2 from the germline V gene are SGHAT and FQNNGV. The trim removed 4 bases at V and 0 bases at J, leaving 5 bases unmatched. The CDR3 region has the DNA TGTGCCAGCAGCTCACGGACAGGACTGAACACTGAAGCTTTCTTT. Its translation is CASSSRTGLNTEAFF.

The chain combines TRBV28 with TRBJ2-3; TRBD2 aligns across 10 bases. J lost 5 bases, V lost 3 bases, and 8 bases had no gene match. The CDR3 runs to 16 residues. The germline CDR1 and CDR2 sequences are MDHEN and SYDVKM. The CDR3 protein is CASSFGLAGVRDTQYF. Here the CDR3 DNA reads TGTGCCAGCAGTTTCGGGCTAGCGGGAGTGAGAGATACGCAGTATTTT.

This rearrangement joins TRBV4-3 to TRBJ1-2; D uncertain. Germline V gene sequence: CDR1 LGHNA, CDR2 YSLEER. V gave up 1 base and J gave up 4 bases, with 13 bases separating them. The CDR3 is 15 amino acids. The CDR3 DNA is TGCGCCAGCAGCCAAGGGGTTCGGGGTGGCTATGGCTACACCTTC. As protein: CASSQGVRGGYGYTF.

The rearrangement uses TRBV10-1 and TRBJ2-1; TRBD1 aligns across 9 bases. The germline CDR1 and CDR2 sequences are WNHNN and SYGVQD (reference sequence). V gave up 6 bases and J gave up 4 bases; unmatched junction bases: 10. The length of the CDR3 is 16 residues. The CDR3 nucleotides are TGCGCCAGCAGCAGAGGGGACAGGGAAACTTACAATGAGCAGTTCTTC. It encodes CASSRGDRETYNEQFF.